The T cell receptor (beta chain) under discussion was sequenced for a study of cytomegalovirus exposure and HLA in healthy donors. The CDR3 covers 13 residues. The ends were cut back, 6 bases at V and 5 bases at J, with 11 bases in the middle. Germline V gene lookup returns CDR1 MNHEY and CDR2 SVGAGI. Findings and caveats of the study: For TCR beta chains, V- and J-gene trimming was later linked to a missense DCLRE1C variant. In a later analysis, fewer than 20,000 TCR beta sequences were associated with HLA alleles at 0.05 false discovery rate.

PCR employed 60 Vbeta and 13 Jbeta primers. The authors' processing: In a later analysis, roughly 86 million unique TCR beta chains included roughly 11 million shared by two or more donors. The table came from immunoSEQ multiplex PCR; TCRdb's copy has only in-frame clones and leaves some out. Clone size and V and J calls were adopted from that table, with D and trimming inferred from the DNA. The sample lists fewer than 110,000 clones; approximately 85% were seen once. With regard to this clone: Its target is not known.

Specimen: PBMCs. The V call is TRBV6-5, the J call TRBJ2-1; D possibly corresponds to TRBD2 (6 bases). The sequence was obtained from a man aged 30-40 years in good health and CMV-seronegative. As DNA, the CDR3 is TGTGCCAGCAGCAGACTAGTCCACAATGAGCAGTTCTTC. This gives the protein CASSRLVHNEQFF.